The 7 T cell receptor beta chains listed next were all sequenced from one sample in a study of blood T cell repertoires in COVID-19. Sequencing used immunoSEQ multiplex PCR; TCRdb keeps in-frame clones, though not all of them. The sample holds some 97,000 clones; just under 85% are singletons and the top ten take 10% to 15%. The specimen was peripheral blood. These receptors came from a man aged 50 to 59 with active or convalescent COVID-19.

The sample holds a few counts of this clone. V gene TRBV12-3 or TRBV12-4 combines with J gene TRBJ1-1; D is possibly TRBD1 (5 bases). The CDR3 consists of 13 residues. V was clipped by 3 bases and J by 1 base, with 6 bases between them. The CDR3 nucleotides are TGTGCCAGCAGTTTCGGGGGGAACACTGAAGCTTTCTTT. Protein product: CASSFGGNTEAFF.

The J gene is TRBJ2-1, the V gene TRBV5-6; 7 bases are a match to TRBD2. CDR3 size: 13 residues. Trimming took 3 bases from V and 12 from J; bases not matched to a gene: 9. Germline V gives CDR1 SGHDT, CDR2 YYEEEE. The CDR3 DNA follows: TGTGCCAGCAGCTCCCGCTGGACTAGGGGGCAGTTCTTC. It is translated as CASSSRWTRGQFF.

The CDR3, as DNA: TGTGCCAGCAGTCCCGGACAGGTCAGCACCGGGGAGCTGTTTTTT. Encoded protein: CASSPGQVSTGELFF. V usage is TRBV28 and J usage is TRBJ2-2, with 7 bases matching TRBD1. The CDR3 has 15 amino acids. Germline V gives CDR1 MDHEN, CDR2 SYDVKM. The V segment lost 5 bases and the J segment 4 bases; nucleotides outside the gene matches: 7.

The CDR3 nucleotides read TGCGCCAGCAGCCGCAACGGGGGGAGCTCCTATAATTCACCCCTCCACTTT. Amino acids: CASSRNGGSSYNSPLHF. This chain links TRBV5-1 with TRBJ1-6; possibly TRBD1 for D (5 bases). The V gene's germline CDR1 is SGHRS and CDR2 YFSETQ. This CDR3 spans 17 amino acids. Trimming shortened V by 4 bases and J by 0 bases, and 14 bases separated the two germline ends.

The rearrangement joins TRBV19 to TRBJ1-3, with unresolved D. V was cut by 6 bases and J by 1 base, with 10 bases left in between. In germline, CDR1 is LNHDA, CDR2 SQIVND (reference sequence). This CDR3 has 14 amino acids. The CDR3 DNA reads as TGTGCCAGTAGCGCAGGATCTTCTGGAAACACCATATATTTT. Translating gives CASSAGSSGNTIYF.

V usage is TRBV24-1 and J usage is TRBJ1-5, with a possible D match to TRBD1 (6 bases). Trimming left V 5 bases short and J 6 bases short, with 16 bases between. The germline gives CDR1 KGHDR, CDR2 SFDVKD. The CDR3 spans 15 residues. The DNA for the CDR3 is TGTGCCACCAGTGCTGGGGGAAGGGGGGGTCAGCCCCAGCATTTT. Its protein product is CATSAGGRGGQPQHF.

The chain uses TRBV6-5 and TRBJ2-1, with 8 bases lining up with TRBD2. Trimming at V came to 6 bases and at J to 8 bases, leaving 3 bases not matched to a gene. The germline V gene has CDR1 MNHEY and CDR2 SVGAGI. The CDR3 has 12 amino acids. The CDR3 nucleotides are TGTGCCAGCAGGACACTAGCGGATGAGCAGTTCTTC. Its translation: CASRTLADEQFF.